A selection of T cell receptor beta chains follows, all from one sample in a study of shared clonotypes between healthy human individuals. Sequenced by immunoSEQ multiplex PCR; TCRdb stores in-frame clones only, minus some. This sample carries over 800,000 clones, 85% to 95% of them seen once, and the ten largest clones take 24%. The sequenced material came from naive CD8+ T cells sorted from blood. Receptors originate from a man under 40 in good health. Both conserved end residues are part of each CDR3. A D gene is named only where the DNA matches it firmly. Not every row has a clone size; where given, it reads once, few, many or a size class.

size,length,D,J,V,DNA,CDR3
few,13,TRBD2,TRBJ2-7,TRBV27,TGTGCCAGCAGTTTAACTAGCGCCTACGAGCAGTACTTC,CASSLTSAYEQYF
.,14,.,TRBJ2-3,TRBV6-5,TGTGCCAGCAGCTTAGGAGGGGAGGCAGATACGCAGTATTTT,CASSLGGEADTQYF
.,15,TRBD2,TRBJ2-7,TRBV9,TGTGCCAGCAGCGAGGGACTAGCGGGATGGGGCGAGCAGTACTTC,CASSEGLAGWGEQYF
.,17,TRBD1,TRBJ2-3,TRBV7-9,TGTGCCAGCAGCTCAGTGGACAGGGTCGAAGGGGGGTATACGCAGTATTTT,CASSSVDRVEGGYTQYF
.,14,TRBD1,TRBJ1-1,TRBV30,TGTGCCTGGAGTCGCGGACAGGGTGTCACTGAAGCTTTCTTT,CAWSRGQGVTEAFF
.,15,TRBD1,TRBJ2-5,TRBV6-1,TGTGCCAGCAGCGATCCAGGGGGCGCCCAAGAGACCCAGTACTTC,CASSDPGGAQETQYF
.,15,TRBD2,TRBJ2-3,TRBV2,TGTGCCAGCGCGCTAGGAGCGGGAGGCGTAGATACGCAGTATTTT,CASALGAGGVDTQYF
.,14,.,TRBJ1-2,TRBV9,TGTGCCAGCTCGGGAGCTCAGGGGATCTATGGCTACACCTTC,CASSGAQGIYGYTF
.,13,.,TRBJ2-2,TRBV27,TGTGCCAGCAGTTTAAGAAACACCGGGGAGCTGTTTTTT,CASSLRNTGELFF
.,17,.,TRBJ2-6,TRBV13,TGTGCCAGCAGCGCTGGTGACTCTCCCCCCCTGGCCAACGTCCTGACTTTC,CASSAGDSPPLANVLTF
.,15,.,TRBJ1-1,TRBV2,TGTGCCAGCAGTGACTGGAGGGCAGGGCTAAAGGTTGCTTTCTTT,CASSDWRAGLKVAFF
.,11,.,TRBJ2-3,TRBV18,TGTGCCAGCTCACCAGGGGCTACGCAGTATTTT,CASSPGATQYF
.,13,.,TRBJ2-2,TRBV7-7,TGTGCTAGCAGCCCCACAGCTCCTGGGGAGCTGTTTTTT,CASSPTAPGELFF
.,17,.,TRBJ2-4,TRBV14,TGTGCCAGCAGCTCCTACTCACGACCGGGGGCCAAAAACATTCAGTACTTC,CASSSYSRPGAKNIQYF
.,16,TRBD2,TRBJ2-7,TRBV4-2,TGTGCCAGCAGCCAAGAGGGACTAGCGGGAGTGTACGAGCAGTACTTC,CASSQEGLAGVYEQYF
.,15,TRBD2,TRBJ2-3,TRBV7-9,TGTGCCAGCAGTCAGAAGGCGGGAGAAACAGATACGCAGTATTTT,CASSQKAGETDTQYF
once,15,TRBD2,TRBJ2-7,TRBV11-2,TGTGCCAGCAGCTTAGCCCAGCGGGGTTTCTACGAGCAGTACTTC,CASSLAQRGFYEQYF
.,17,TRBD2,TRBJ2-7,TRBV28,TGTGCCAGCAGTTTACTAGCGGGAGTAGAAAAATCCTACGAGCAGTACTTC,CASSLLAGVEKSYEQYF